The TCR beta chain under discussion was sequenced for a study of T cells in localized non-small cell lung cancer. Sequenced by immunoSEQ multiplex PCR; TCRdb stores in-frame clones only, minus some. The sample contains approximately 52,000 clones, about nine tenths of which appear only once. V gave up 2 bases and J gave up 4 bases, with 9 bases separating them. The CDR3 spans 13 residues. Germline assignment: CDR1 MDHEN and CDR2 SYDVKM. This clone was detected only once. This rearrangement joins TRBV28 to TRBJ2-7; D ambiguous. The receptor was isolated from a male donor aged 60 or over with stage III squamous cell lung carcinoma. Source: peripheral blood, taken before any cancer treatment. The CDR3 DNA follows: TGTGCCAGCAGTTTAAGAGGCTATTACGAGCAGTACTTC. It is translated as CASSLRGYYEQYF.